This passage covers 6 T cell receptor beta chains from one sample sequenced in a study of cytomegalovirus exposure and HLA in healthy donors. A multiplex PCR was run with 60 Vbeta primers and 13 Jbeta primers. This table comes from immunoSEQ multiplex PCR, and its TCRdb copy is limited to in-frame clones, with some not included. This repertoire shows around 220,000 clones, about 74% found once; its top ten account for 15% to 17%. Material: PBMCs. The origin of the receptors is a man aged 35 to 55 in good health and CMV-seronegative.

This clone is a singleton in its sample. This chain uses TRBV2 with TRBJ2-1, with 9 positions matching TRBD2. Germline V lookup: CDR1 SNHLY, CDR2 FYNNEI. The CDR3 contains 17 residues. Losses at the gene ends were 4 bases for V and 1 base for J; bases not matched to a gene: 8. In nucleotides, the CDR3 is TGTGCCAGCAGTGGGGCCACTAGCGGGCCATCCTACAATGAGCAGTTCTTC. Protein product: CASSGATSGPSYNEQFF.

V and J are TRBV10-3 and TRBJ2-3; tentative D call: TRBD2 (5 bases). Germline lookup yields CDR1 ENHRY and CDR2 SYGVKD. The CDR3 extends over 16 amino acids. With 0 bases removed from V and 8 bases from J, the gap between germline ends came to 18 bases. The CDR3 is CAISESSAVVSGTQYF. CDR3 nucleotide sequence: TGTGCCATCAGTGAGTCGTCAGCGGTGGTCTCCGGTACGCAGTATTTT.

The chain couples TRBV4-1 to TRBJ2-7, with 7 bases identical to TRBD1. The CDR3 loop spans 15 amino acids. Germline CDR1 MGHRA, CDR2 YSYEKL. The V segment lost 2 bases and the J segment 0 bases; nucleotides outside the gene matches: 4. CDR3 in amino acids: CASSQTGASSYEQYF. The CDR3 DNA is TGCGCCAGCAGCCAAACAGGGGCGTCCTCCTACGAGCAGTACTTC.

The chain carries TRBV30 and TRBJ2-1; D is unclear. The CDR3 is 13 residues long. Between the trimmed V and J ends, which lost 2 bases and 9 bases, there was a span of 14 bases. The V gene's germline CDR1 is GTSNPN and CDR2 SVGIG (reference sequence). CDR3 DNA: TGTGCCTGGAGTCTTCATAGACTTGTTGAGCAGTTCTTC. Protein: CAWSLHRLVEQFF.

This chain links TRBV7-9 with TRBJ2-5, with 8 nucleotides matching TRBD2. This CDR3 is 13 amino acids long. The V segment lost 4 bases and the J segment 7 bases; nucleotides outside the gene matches: 5. Per germline, CDR1 SEHNR and CDR2 FQNEAQ (reference sequence). The CDR3 sequence is CASSSTGGVTQYF. CDR3 coding DNA: TGTGCCAGCAGCTCTACGGGGGGGGTGACCCAGTACTTC.

A few counts support this clone. This chain uses TRBV4-1 with TRBJ1-1, with 11 nucleotides matching TRBD1. Losses at the gene ends were 2 bases for V and 4 bases for J; bases not matched to a gene: 3. CDR1 and CDR2 from the germline V gene are MGHRA and YSYEKL. The CDR3 spans 15 residues. CDR3 bases: TGCGCCAGCAGCCAATTAGGGACAGGGGGCACTGAAGCTTTCTTT. Translation: CASSQLGTGGTEAFF.